The 15 T cell receptor beta chains in this list originate from one sample, sequenced in a study of T cell changes during pregnancy in multiple sclerosis. The protocol was immunoSEQ multiplex PCR, while the TCRdb copy is restricted to in-frame clones and leaves out a portion. In the table there are about 47,000 clones, roughly 92% of which are singletons. The material was peripheral blood, obtained in the third trimester of pregnancy. Every receptor here comes from a female donor with multiple sclerosis, enrolled in a pregnancy study.

In nucleotides, the CDR3 is TGTGCCAGTATGGGGACACCGCCCGGCCAAGAGACCCAGTACTTC. It yields the protein CASMGTPPGQETQYF. The V call is TRBV19, the J call TRBJ2-5; perhaps TRBD1 as D (6 bases). The length of the CDR3 is 15 residues. Germline CDR1 and CDR2: LNHDA and SQIVND (reference sequence). V was pared by 7 bases and J by 1 base, with 16 bases between.

This chain uses TRBV5-1 with TRBJ2-7; TRBD2 is a possible D gene (6 bases). The V end lost 7 bases, the J end lost 0 bases, and 14 bases lay between the germline ends. This CDR3 has 14 amino acids. Germline assignment: CDR1 SGHRS and CDR2 YFSETQ. CDR3 sequence: CASHNSGISYEQYF. The CDR3 DNA reads TGCGCCAGCCATAATAGCGGAATCTCCTACGAGCAGTACTTC.

This chain links TRBV10-3 with TRBJ2-2; 12 bases are shared with TRBD1. Germline loops: CDR1 ENHRY, CDR2 SYGVKD. The V segment lost 5 bases and the J segment 5 bases; nucleotides outside the gene matches: 6. There are 16 residues in the CDR3. DNA of the CDR3: TGTGCCATCAGTCCGGGACAGGGGGCGTGGACCGGGGAGCTGTTTTTT. Translating gives CAISPGQGAWTGELFF.

The CDR3: CASSQAHQREGGEEQFF. The CDR3 nucleotides are TGTGCCAGCAGCCAAGCCCATCAGCGGGAGGGTGGGGAGGAGCAGTTCTTC. The chain employs TRBV14 and TRBJ2-1; 10 bases are a match to TRBD2. Germline V CDR1 and CDR2: SGHDN, FVKESK. The length of the CDR3 is 17 residues. After removal of 1 base from V and 10 bases from J, the junction contained 13 bases not matched to a gene.

This clone was seen once. The gene calls are TRBV6-5 and TRBJ2-3, with D perhaps matching TRBD1 (6 bases). V was clipped by 6 bases and J by 5 bases, with 9 bases between them. The CDR3 sequence is 12 residues long. Germline values: CDR1 MNHEY, CDR2 SVGAGI. The CDR3 nucleotides are TGTGCCAGCAGAACAGGGATAGATACGCAGTATTTT. It codes for CASRTGIDTQYF.

V and J are TRBV4-2 and TRBJ2-7; 7 bases are shared with TRBD2. Unmatched junction bases numbered 6, after V lost 4 bases and J lost 3 bases. CDR3 length: 14 amino acids. Germline assignment: CDR1 LGHNA and CDR2 YNFKEQ. CDR3 sequence reads: CASSPGASGYEQYF. The DNA for the CDR3 is TGTGCCAGCAGCCCAGGCGCTAGCGGCTACGAGCAGTACTTC.

The genes are TRBV2 and TRBJ1-4; the D gene is possibly TRBD1 (5 bases). The V gene lost 6 bases and the J gene lost 8 bases, with 16 bases spanning the gap. The germline V gene has CDR1 SNHLY and CDR2 FYNNEI. This CDR3 contains 14 residues. The CDR3 DNA sequence: TGTGCCAGCAGCCCGACGGACAATGGGGAAAAACTGTTTTTT. This gives the protein CASSPTDNGEKLFF.

This chain links TRBV6-5 with TRBJ2-1, with TRBD2 identical over 7 bases. Per the germline V gene, CDR1 is MNHEY and CDR2 is SVGAGI. Trimming removed 4 bases from V and 7 bases from J; junction bases left unmatched: 10. This CDR3 contains 15 residues. The CDR3 reads CASSSSGGSPNEQFF. In DNA, the CDR3 is TGTGCCAGCAGTTCCTCTGGCGGGAGCCCGAATGAGCAGTTCTTC.

The chain combines TRBV7-9 with TRBJ2-7, with D possibly TRBD1 on 5 matching bases. V was shortened by 7 bases and J by 2 bases, with 18 bases between the two germline ends. The CDR3 runs to 15 residues. Looked up from germline, CDR1 is SEHNR and CDR2 is FQNEAQ (reference sequence). The CDR3 bases are TGTGCCAGCACCCCTGTGGGGATAGGGGCCTACGAGCAGTACTTC. Translation gives CASTPVGIGAYEQYF.

The J gene is TRBJ1-2, the V gene TRBV4-3; 12 bases align to TRBD1. The CDR3 is 17 residues long. V gave up 1 base and J gave up 4 bases; unmatched junction bases: 7. Germline CDR1 and CDR2: LGHNA and YSLEER. CDR3 nucleotide sequence: TGCGCCAGCAGCCAAGGGCTACCGGGACAGGGGGCCTATGGCTACACCTTC. It encodes CASSQGLPGQGAYGYTF.

CDR3 residues: CASSLRDRGNEQFF. In DNA, the CDR3 is TGTGCCAGCAGCCTCCGGGACAGGGGGAATGAGCAGTTCTTC. The V and J genes are TRBV9 and TRBJ2-1, with 11 bases fitting TRBD1. CDR3 length: 14 amino acids. V trimming: 4 bases; J trimming: 7 bases; junction bases outside the gene matches: 4. Germline CDR1 is SGDLS and CDR2 is YYNGEE.

The chain links TRBV5-8 to TRBJ2-7; possible D gene TRBD2, 5 bases. Per germline, CDR1 SGHTS and CDR2 YDEGEE. The V gene lost 7 bases and the J gene lost 0 bases, with 17 bases spanning the gap. This CDR3 has 15 residues. CDR3 DNA sequence: TGTGCCAGCCGCGGACTGGCGTTGAGCTCCTACGAGCAGTACTTC. Protein product: CASRGLALSSYEQYF.

The V and J genes are TRBV6-1 and TRBJ2-6, with D unclear. V lost 4 bases and J 0 bases, leaving 10 bases between the germline ends. Germline V lookup: CDR1 MNHNS, CDR2 SASEGT. There are 16 residues in the CDR3. The CDR3 coding sequence is TGTGCCAGCAGTGGTAGTCCGGGCTCTGGGGCCAACGTCCTGACTTTC. Translated: CASSGSPGSGANVLTF.

This rearrangement joins TRBV11-2 to TRBJ2-7; the D is unclear. The CDR3 loop spans 13 amino acids. Trimming pared 1 base from V and 5 bases from J, leaving 9 bases between. CDR1 is SGHAT, CDR2 FQNNGV, per germline. In nucleotides, the CDR3 is TGTGCCAGCAGCTTAGGAATCTATAACGAGCAGTACTTC. It translates to CASSLGIYNEQYF.

V usage is TRBV7-6 and J usage is TRBJ2-1; 9 bases line up with TRBD2. This CDR3 is built from 16 residues. The trim removed 1 base at V and 2 bases at J, leaving 3 bases unmatched. Germline V gene lookup returns CDR1 SGHVS and CDR2 FNYEAQ. The CDR3 DNA reads TGTGCCAGCAGCTTAGAAAGCGGGAGGCCCTACAATGAGCAGTTCTTC. This sequence encodes CASSLESGRPYNEQFF.